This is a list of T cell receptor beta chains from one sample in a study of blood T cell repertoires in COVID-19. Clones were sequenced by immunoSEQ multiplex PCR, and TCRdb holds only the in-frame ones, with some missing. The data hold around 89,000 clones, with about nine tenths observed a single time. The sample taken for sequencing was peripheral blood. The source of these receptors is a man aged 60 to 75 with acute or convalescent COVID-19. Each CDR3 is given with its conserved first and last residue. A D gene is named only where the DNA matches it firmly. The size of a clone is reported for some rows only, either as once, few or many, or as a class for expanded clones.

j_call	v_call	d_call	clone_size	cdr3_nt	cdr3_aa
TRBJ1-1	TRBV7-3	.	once	TGTGCCAGCAGCTTAGCGGGGGAATCTGGTGAAGCTTTCTTT	CASSLAGESGEAFF
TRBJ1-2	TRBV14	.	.	TGTGCCAGCAGCCAAGTTAGGGGGTTTGGCTACACCTTC	CASSQVRGFGYTF
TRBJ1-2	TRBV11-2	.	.	TGTGCCAGCAGCTTAGGATCGGGCTATGGCTACACCTTC	CASSLGSGYGYTF
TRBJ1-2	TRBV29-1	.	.	TGCAGCGTGGAAGAATCGGGAAGCTATGGCTACACCTTC	CSVEESGSYGYTF
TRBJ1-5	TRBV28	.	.	TGTGCCAGCAGTTTAAGCAGCAATCAGCCCCAGCATTTT	CASSLSSNQPQHF
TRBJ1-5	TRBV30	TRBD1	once	TGTGCCTGGAGTGTTGGCCAGGGGGCCTTCAATCAGCCCCAGCATTTT	CAWSVGQGAFNQPQHF
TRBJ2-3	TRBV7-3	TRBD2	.	TGTGCCAGCAGCTCCCCTAGCGGGGGGGGCCACACAGATACGCAGTATTTT	CASSSPSGGGHTDTQYF
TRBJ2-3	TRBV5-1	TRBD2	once	TGCGCCAGCAGCTTGGGGGAGGGCCACGGTACGCAGTATTTT	CASSLGEGHGTQYF
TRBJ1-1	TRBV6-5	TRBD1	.	TGTGCCAGCAAACCCGGGACAGGGGCTTTTGAAGCTTTCTTT	CASKPGTGAFEAFF
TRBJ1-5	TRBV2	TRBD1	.	TGTGCCAGCAGTTCGGGACAGGGGGATCAGCCCCAGCATTTT	CASSSGQGDQPQHF
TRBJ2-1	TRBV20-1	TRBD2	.	TGCAGTGCTAAAGACAGCGGGAAGCAGTTCTTC	CSAKDSGKQFF
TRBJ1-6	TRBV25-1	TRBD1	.	TGTGCCAGCAGTGAATCGACAGGGTGGAATTCACCCCTCCACTTT	CASSESTGWNSPLHF
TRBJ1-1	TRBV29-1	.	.	TGCAGCGTTGGCAGAGGGAACACTGAAGCTTTCTTT	CSVGRGNTEAFF